This T cell receptor beta chain was captured by sequencing in a study of long-term antiretroviral therapy in people with HIV. About the study: It was about a decade before the 2015 immediate-ART recommendation that the earliest samples were taken.

Researchers report immunoSEQ v3.0 was run at survey level. Produced via immunoSEQ multiplex PCR; TCRdb's table is partial and in-frame only. The sample holds 14,000 or so clones, 88% seen once. The study, taken as a whole, reports: Diversity rose after ART but stayed below transplant donor controls.

The V end was cut by 6 bases, the J end by 2 bases, with 10 bases between. Germline values: CDR1 SGHTA, CDR2 FQGNSA. This CDR3 region has 13 residues. Note on this clone: Its matching antigen is unknown.

The TCR was taken from a man in his forties with HIV. The starting material was unsorted PBMCs, obtained 6.2 years after starting antiretroviral therapy. This chain uses TRBV7-2 with TRBJ1-1; D call uncertain. The CDR3 nucleotides read TGTGCCAGCAGAAAAGTCGGTAACACTGAAGCTTTCTTT. This codes for CASRKVGNTEAFF.